The rows below give T cell receptor beta chains drawn from one sample of a study of blood T cell repertoires in COVID-19. The assay was immunoSEQ multiplex PCR, and TCRdb's table has in-frame clones only and misses some. The sample has roughly 170,000 clones; roughly 86% are singletons. The sample comprised peripheral blood. These receptors all come from a man aged 35-49 years who had recovered from COVID-19. CDR3s include the opening cysteine and the closing phenylalanine or tryptophan. Fields, in order: clone size, J gene, D gene, V gene, CDR3 DNA, CDR3 protein. The D gene is left open where the match is weak. Where a row states a size, it is once, few, many or the class of an expanded clone; other rows omit it.

once | TRBJ2-5 | TRBD2 | TRBV10-3 | TGTGCCATCAGTGACTTTGGGGGGGGCCAAGAGACCCAGTACTTC | CAISDFGGGQETQYF
- | TRBJ1-6 | - | TRBV2 | TGTGCCAGCACGTTTTCCAGCCCGAGGGAACCCCTCCACTTT | CASTFSSPREPLHF
- | TRBJ1-5 | TRBD1 | TRBV19 | TGTGCCAGTACCGAGGACCCAGGGGGCGGTCAGCCCCAGCATTTT | CASTEDPGGGQPQHF
- | TRBJ2-3 | TRBD1 | TRBV7-2 | TGTGCCAGCAGCTTAGGGATGCAGGGGGCGTTGGCAGATACGCAGTATTTT | CASSLGMQGALADTQYF
- | TRBJ2-1 | - | TRBV20-1 | TGCAGTGCTAGTCGAGCGGTGAATGAGCAGTTCTTC | CSASRAVNEQFF
- | TRBJ2-1 | TRBD1 | TRBV6-5 | TGTGCCAGCAGTTTCACCGGGACAGAGACCTACAATGAGCAGTTCTTC | CASSFTGTETYNEQFF
few | TRBJ1-5 | - | TRBV5-5 | TGTGCCAGCAGCCATGACACCGACCCTAATCAGCCCCAGCATTTT | CASSHDTDPNQPQHF
once | TRBJ1-2 | TRBD1 | TRBV7-9 | TGTGCCAGCAGCACGGGGACAGGGGGAAATGGCTACACCTTC | CASSTGTGGNGYTF
- | TRBJ2-1 | - | TRBV27 | TGTGCCAGCAGTTTACTGTCAGGGGCTGTTGAGCAGTTCTTC | CASSLLSGAVEQFF
- | TRBJ2-3 | - | TRBV6-5 | TGTGCCAGCAGTAATCGGGGTAGGACAGATACGCAGTATTTT | CASSNRGRTDTQYF
- | TRBJ2-1 | - | TRBV5-1 | TGCGCCAGCAGCTTGTTTCAGGGAACATACAATGAGCAGTTCTTC | CASSLFQGTYNEQFF
- | TRBJ2-7 | - | TRBV10-3 | TGTGCCATCAGAGAGGGGTTGGGGAGCGAGCAGTACTTC | CAIREGLGSEQYF
- | TRBJ2-7 | TRBD2 | TRBV30 | TGTGCCTGGAGACTAGCGGGGGGCCACGAGCAGTACTTC | CAWRLAGGHEQYF
- | TRBJ2-5 | TRBD2 | TRBV10-3 | TGTGCCACATGCCCTGGGGCTAGCGGGGGGTACCAAGAGACCCAGTACTTC | CATCPGASGGYQETQYF
- | TRBJ2-3 | - | TRBV9 | TGTGCCAGCAGCGGAACGCAGGGTACGCAGTATTTT | CASSGTQGTQYF
few | TRBJ2-3 | TRBD2 | TRBV6-5 | TGTGCCAGCTTCCCAGCCGGGGGGAAGAGAGATACGCAGTATTTT | CASFPAGGKRDTQYF
- | TRBJ2-7 | TRBD2 | TRBV5-1 | TGCGCCAGCAGCTTAGGTCCGCCGGGACTAGCGGGGTTGAGCTCCTACGAGCAGTACTTC | CASSLGPPGLAGLSSYEQYF
- | TRBJ2-7 | TRBD1 | TRBV9 | TGTGCCAGCAGCGCCGACAGGGCGTACGAGCAGTACTTC | CASSADRAYEQYF
- | TRBJ2-1 | - | TRBV6-1 | TGTGCCAGCAGTGAAAATAGTTATGAGCAGTTCTTC | CASSENSYEQFF